The next 2 T cell receptor beta chains were all read from a single sample in a study of CD8 T cells in Susac syndrome. RNA totalling roughly 0.5 to 1 ug underwent reverse transcription with random hexamers. TCRdb passed the immunoSEQ multiplex PCR reads through MiXCR, listing each CDR3 protein once. This sample has approximately 230,000 distinct CDR3 sequences, with just under 95% found just once. Sequencing input: CD4+ T cells from PBMCs. The receptor set was obtained from a human donor with multiple sclerosis.

The chain uses TRBV19 and TRBJ2-3, with D tentatively TRBD1 (5 bases). Trimming took 5 bases from V and 2 from J, leaving 17 bases between them. The CDR3 covers 16 residues. Germline lookup yields CDR1 LNHDA and CDR2 SQIVND (reference sequence). The CDR3 is CASSYEGVWNTDTQYF. The CDR3 DNA sequence: TGTGCCAGTAGTTATGAAGGGGTATGGAACACAGATACGCAGTATTTT.

The V and J genes are TRBV3-1 and TRBJ1-1, with D unclear. Trimming cost V 0 bases and J 8 bases, with 13 bases left between them. Germline V gene lookup returns CDR1 LGHDT and CDR2 YNNKEL (reference sequence). The CDR3 extends over 14 amino acids. DNA for the CDR3: TGTGCCAGCAGCCAAGATCTTGGGCAAATAGAAGCTTTCTTT. Translating gives CASSQDLGQIEAFF.